These T cell receptor beta chains were read from a single sample in a study of T cell responses to AZD1222 COVID-19 vaccine. Profiling relied on immunoSEQ multiplex PCR, and the TCRdb table lists in-frame clones only, not all of them. The table includes roughly 100,000 clones, around 85% detected once. Here the sequenced sample was peripheral blood, taken 28 days after the second AZD1222 dose. These receptors all stem from an adult who received the AZD1222 COVID-19 vaccine. Each CDR3 is given with its conserved first and last residue. The D gene is left open where the match is weak. Clone size is stated in some rows and not others, as once, few, many or a class when expanded.

>TRBJ2-7|-|TRBV16|few
CASSQSSLSSGQYF
TGTGCCAGCAGCCAATCGTCCCTAAGTTCGGGGCAGTACTTC
>TRBJ2-5|-|TRBV9|-
CASSVSNRGGRETQYF
TGTGCCAGCAGCGTATCAAACAGGGGGGGTCGGGAGACCCAGTACTTC
>TRBJ2-2|-|TRBV10-3|-
CAIIRTATNTGELFF
TGTGCCATCATTCGGACAGCGACCAACACCGGGGAGCTGTTTTTT
>TRBJ1-1|-|TRBV7-6|-
CASSSSQNTEAFF
TGTGCCAGCAGCTCGAGCCAGAACACTGAAGCTTTCTTT
>TRBJ1-3|-|TRBV30|-
CAWRSGLLSGNTIYF
TGTGCCTGGAGAAGTGGTCTCCTCTCTGGAAACACCATATATTTT
>TRBJ2-5|-|TRBV5-4|-
CASSLPRETQYF
TGTGCCAGCAGCTTGCCGAGAGAGACCCAGTACTTC
>TRBJ2-3|TRBD2|TRBV19|-
CASSNSGRATDTQYF
TGTGCCAGTAGTAATAGCGGGAGGGCGACAGATACGCAGTATTTT
>TRBJ2-7|TRBD1|TRBV11-2|-
CASSLAGTAYEQYF
TGTGCCAGCAGCTTAGCCGGGACAGCCTACGAGCAGTACTTC
>TRBJ2-1|TRBD1|TRBV24-1|few
CATSAPRQGGYNEQFF
TGTGCCACCAGTGCTCCGCGACAGGGGGGCTACAATGAGCAGTTCTTC
>TRBJ2-1|TRBD1|TRBV9|-
CASSLTGDSNEQFF
TGTGCCAGCAGCTTGACAGGGGACAGCAATGAGCAGTTCTTC
>TRBJ2-1|-|TRBV4-1|-
CASSQGVWGSRSSYNEQFF
TGCGCCAGCAGCCAAGGAGTTTGGGGTAGCAGGAGCTCCTACAATGAGCAGTTCTTC
>TRBJ2-1|-|TRBV7-3|-
CASSPGMVGNEQFF
TGTGCCAGCAGCCCGGGTATGGTGGGCAATGAGCAGTTCTTC
>TRBJ1-3|TRBD1|TRBV3-1/TRBV3-2|few
CASSHASGGAAGNTIYF
TGTGCCAGCAGCCATGCTTCAGGGGGCGCTGCTGGAAACACCATATATTTT
>TRBJ2-5|TRBD1|TRBV3-1/TRBV3-2|-
CASRPPGQGARETQYF
TGTGCCAGCAGACCCCCGGGACAGGGGGCCAGAGAGACCCAGTACTTC
>TRBJ2-3|-|TRBV12-3/TRBV12-4|-
CASSRGRDRRYF
TGTGCCAGCAGTAGAGGCCGGGACCGTCGGTATTTT
>TRBJ1-6|-|TRBV9|-
CASSALPTRAGSPLHF
TGTGCCAGCAGCGCCCTCCCGACGAGGGCGGGATCACCCCTCCACTTT
>TRBJ1-1|TRBD1|TRBV29-1|-
CSASGTGEAEAFF
TGCAGCGCTTCCGGGACAGGGGAGGCTGAAGCTTTCTTT
>TRBJ1-2|TRBD1|TRBV7-9|-
CASSSAPPGQNYGYTF
TGTGCCAGCAGCTCCGCCCCGCCGGGACAGAACTATGGCTACACCTTC
>TRBJ2-7|TRBD1|TRBV5-1|-
CASSLDRGYEQYF
TGCGCCAGCAGCTTGGACAGGGGCTACGAGCAGTACTTC
>TRBJ1-2|TRBD1|TRBV5-1|-
CASSLETGALYGYTF
TGCGCCAGCAGCTTGGAGACAGGGGCACTCTATGGCTACACCTTC
>TRBJ2-7|TRBD2|TRBV7-9|-
CASSLVIAGGGEQYF
TGTGCCAGCAGCTTAGTGATAGCGGGAGGGGGCGAGCAGTACTTC
>TRBJ2-3|-|TRBV6-1|-
CASREGSPQYF
TGTGCCAGCCGTGAAGGCTCCCCGCAGTATTTT
>TRBJ2-1|-|TRBV5-1|-
CASSVSDGNEQFF
TGCGCCAGCAGTGTTTCCGACGGCAATGAGCAGTTCTTC
>TRBJ2-1|TRBD2|TRBV19|-
CASSIVAGPADNEQFF
TGTGCCAGTAGTATTGTAGCGGGGCCCGCGGACAATGAGCAGTTCTTC
>TRBJ1-4|-|TRBV7-6|-
CASSLRPLASSYTNEKLFF
TGTGCCAGCAGCTTAAGGCCTCTAGCTAGTTCATATACTAATGAAAAACTGTTTTTT
>TRBJ1-2|-|TRBV11-2|-
CASTPRTVYGYTF
TGTGCCAGCACCCCCCGGACAGTCTATGGCTACACCTTC
>TRBJ2-7|TRBD1|TRBV20-1|-
CSADRGNEQYF
TGCAGTGCTGACAGGGGAAACGAGCAGTACTTC
>TRBJ1-3|-|TRBV11-3|-
CASSLQGRNTIYF
TGTGCCAGCAGCCTCCAGGGTCGGAACACCATATATTTT
>TRBJ2-1|TRBD2|TRBV19|-
CASSLSGIYNEQFF
TGTGCCAGTAGTCTCAGCGGGATCTACAATGAGCAGTTCTTC
>TRBJ2-2|TRBD2|TRBV5-1|-
CASSFLAGGRTGELFF
TGCGCCAGCAGCTTTCTAGCGGGGGGCAGGACCGGGGAGCTGTTTTTT
>TRBJ2-2|TRBD1|TRBV24-1|-
CATGTGVTGELFF
TGTGCCACCGGGACAGGGGTCACCGGGGAGCTGTTTTTT